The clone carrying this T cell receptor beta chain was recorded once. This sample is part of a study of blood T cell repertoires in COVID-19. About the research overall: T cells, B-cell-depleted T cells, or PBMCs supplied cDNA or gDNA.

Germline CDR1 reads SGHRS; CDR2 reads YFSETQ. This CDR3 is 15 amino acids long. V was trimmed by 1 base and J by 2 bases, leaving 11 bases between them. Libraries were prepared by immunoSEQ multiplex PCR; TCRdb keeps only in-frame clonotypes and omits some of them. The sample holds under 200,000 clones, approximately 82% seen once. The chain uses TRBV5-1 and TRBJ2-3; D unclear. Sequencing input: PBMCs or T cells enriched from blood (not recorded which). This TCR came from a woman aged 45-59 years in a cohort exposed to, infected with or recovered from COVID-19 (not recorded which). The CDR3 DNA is TGCGCCAGCAGCTTGATGGCCGGGTCCACAGATACGCAGTATTTT. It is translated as CASSLMAGSTDTQYF.